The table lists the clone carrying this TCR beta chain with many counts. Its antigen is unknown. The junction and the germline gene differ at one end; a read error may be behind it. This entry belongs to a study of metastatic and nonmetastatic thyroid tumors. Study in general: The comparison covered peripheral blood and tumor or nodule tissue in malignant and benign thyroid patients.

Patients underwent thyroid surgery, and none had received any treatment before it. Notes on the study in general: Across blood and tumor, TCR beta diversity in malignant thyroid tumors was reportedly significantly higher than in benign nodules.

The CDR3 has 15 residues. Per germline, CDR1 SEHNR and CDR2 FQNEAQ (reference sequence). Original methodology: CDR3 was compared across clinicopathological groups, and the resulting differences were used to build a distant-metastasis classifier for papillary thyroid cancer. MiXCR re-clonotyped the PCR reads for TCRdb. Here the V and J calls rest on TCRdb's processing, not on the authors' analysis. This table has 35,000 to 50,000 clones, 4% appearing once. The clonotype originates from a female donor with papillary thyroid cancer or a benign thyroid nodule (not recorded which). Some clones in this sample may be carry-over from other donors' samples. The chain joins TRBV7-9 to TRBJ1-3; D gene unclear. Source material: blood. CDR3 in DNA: TGTGCCAGCAGCACCACCTCGTCATCTGCAAACACCATATATTTT. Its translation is CASSTTSSSANTIYF.